The source of this T cell receptor beta chain is a study of T cell repertoires in cytomegalovirus infection. Background on the study: CMV epitopes that were recently identified and HLA-C-restricted were used alongside well-studied HLA-B-restricted ones. Evidence of both CMV infection and a matching HLA type came from public TCR beta signatures. The study's findings and limits: Public TCR beta family frequency separated CMV-and-HLA carriers, including in an independent cohort. CMV-specific TCR beta clonotypes restricted by HLA-C were the ones dominating the ex vivo response.

With V trimmed by 0 bases and J by 3 bases, 12 bases remained unmatched. The germline V gene has CDR1 MNHNS and CDR2 SASEGT. The CDR3 has 21 residues. About this clonotype: Its target is unknown.

TCRdb re-called the reads with MiXCR, one entry per CDR3 protein. The repertoire holds 550,000 to 850,000 distinct CDR3 sequences, with around 32% as singletons. The chain has TRBV6-1 and TRBJ2-1; TRBD2 agrees at 15 bases. The specimen was cultured PBMCs, collected from culture after CMV antigen stimulation. The sequence derives from a human donor in good health (CMV status not recorded). Some clones in this sample may be carry-over from other donors' samples. The CDR3 loop reads CASSEADRTSGRAPRYNEQFF. DNA of the CDR3: TGTGCCAGCAGTGAAGCTGATCGGACTAGCGGGAGGGCTCCTCGCTACAATGAGCAGTTCTTC.